The 18 T cell receptor beta chains below come from one sample, sequenced in a study of blood T cell repertoires in COVID-19. TCRdb's copy holds only in-frame clones and misses some; the assay was immunoSEQ multiplex PCR. The sample shows about 150,000 clones, 75% to 90% of them seen only once. The sample consisted of peripheral blood. The receptors shown here come from a woman aged 40 to 49 with acute or convalescent COVID-19.

J is TRBJ2-7 and V is TRBV3-1 (or the pseudogene TRBV3-2), with a possible D match to TRBD2 (5 bases). The V and J ends lost 3 bases and 0 bases respectively, with 21 bases between them. The CDR3 runs 18 residues. Germline CDR1 is LGHDT and CDR2 is YNNKEL (reference sequence). The CDR3 region has the DNA TGTGCCAGCAGCCATGAAGTATTTCTGAGCGGAAGCTCCTACGAGCAGTACTTC. Protein sequence: CASSHEVFLSGSSYEQYF.

The chain employs TRBV24-1 and TRBJ2-2; 7 nucleotides align to TRBD1. After removal of 3 bases from V and 6 bases from J, the junction contained 6 bases not matched to a gene. The CDR3 runs 15 residues. Germline values: CDR1 KGHDR, CDR2 SFDVKD. In nucleotides, the CDR3 is TGTGCCACCAGTGATACCCGACAGGGACCCGGGGAGCTGTTTTTT. Protein: CATSDTRQGPGELFF.

The chain has TRBV28 and TRBJ2-1; the match to TRBD2 covers 9 bases. With 5 bases clipped from V and 9 bases from J, the junction kept 11 bases outside the gene matches. This CDR3 has 15 residues. The germline V gene has CDR1 MDHEN and CDR2 SYDVKM. The DNA for the CDR3 is TGTGCCAGCAGTCCCCCCCTTGGTAGCGGGAGTGAGCAGTTCTTC. Its translation: CASSPPLGSGSEQFF.

This chain links TRBV18 with TRBJ2-3; TRBD1 is a possible D gene (5 bases). The CDR3 consists of 17 residues. V dropped 4 bases and J dropped 0 bases, with 17 bases sitting between them. In germline, CDR1 is KGHSH, CDR2 LQKENI. CDR3 in DNA: TGTGCCAGCTCACAATTGCAGACAGAAACTAGCACAGATACGCAGTATTTT. Translated, it gives CASSQLQTETSTDTQYF.

The gene calls are TRBV28 and TRBJ2-2; D call uncertain. From germline, CDR1 is MDHEN and CDR2 SYDVKM. CDR3 length equals 13 residues. The ends were cut back, 6 bases at V and 3 bases at J, with 8 bases in the middle. Here the CDR3 reads CASRVSDTGELFF. The CDR3 bases are TGTGCCAGCAGGGTGTCGGACACCGGGGAGCTGTTTTTT. Full variable domain (rest looked up from reference TRBV28 and TRBJ2-2): DVKVTQSSRYLVKRTGEKVFLECVQDMDHENMFWYRQDPGLGLRLIYFSYDVKMKEKGDIPEGYSVSREKKERFSLILESASTNQTSMYLCASRVSDTGELFFGEGSRLTVL.

In its sample, this clone was seen once. The chain links TRBV30 to TRBJ1-3; D may be TRBD1 (6 bases). Germline lookup yields CDR1 GTSNPN and CDR2 SVGIG (reference sequence). V gave up 7 bases and J gave up 3 bases, with 19 bases separating them. The CDR3 runs to 15 residues. The CDR3 DNA sequence: TGTGCCTATACTACAGGGATTGAACTTGGAAACACCATATATTTT. It translates to CAYTTGIELGNTIYF.

This rearrangement joins TRBV3-1 (or the pseudogene TRBV3-2) to TRBJ2-7; 10 nucleotides match TRBD2. The V and J ends lost 1 base and 0 bases, in that order; junction bases with no gene match: 9. Germline CDR1 is LGHDT and CDR2 is YNNKEL (reference sequence). This CDR3 contains 18 residues. CDR3 sequence: CASSQVGSSGGFSYEQYF. CDR3 DNA: TGTGCCAGCAGCCAAGTGGGGTCTAGCGGGGGCTTCTCCTACGAGCAGTACTTC.

To note about this clone: At the DNA level, this CDR3 is encoded by other sequences in the same sample as well. The chain uses TRBV3-1 (or the pseudogene TRBV3-2) and TRBJ2-7, with 7 nucleotides matching TRBD1. Germline CDR1 LGHDT, CDR2 YNNKEL (reference sequence). This CDR3 spans 14 amino acids. The V and J ends lost 4 bases and 1 base, in that order; junction bases with no gene match: 4. The chain's CDR3 is CASSPGTVSYEQYF. The CDR3 coding sequence is TGTGCCAGCAGCCCCGGGACAGTTTCCTACGAGCAGTACTTC.

The rearrangement joins TRBV2 to TRBJ2-6, with 8 nucleotides matching TRBD1. With V trimmed by 6 bases and J by 0 bases, 4 bases remained unmatched. The CDR3 loop spans 16 amino acids. Germline lookup yields CDR1 SNHLY and CDR2 FYNNEI. The CDR3 DNA sequence: TGTGCCAGCAGGACAGGGGCGAGCTCTGGGGCCAACGTCCTGACTTTC. Its translation is CASRTGASSGANVLTF.

The V gene is TRBV9, the J gene TRBJ1-5; maybe TRBD1 (6 bases). This CDR3 comprises 15 residues. V was shortened by 0 bases and J by 5 bases, with 12 bases between the two germline ends. Germline V gene data show CDR1 as SGDLS and CDR2 as YYNGEE. The CDR3 spells CASSVAATGHQPQHF. Here the CDR3 DNA reads TGTGCCAGCAGCGTAGCTGCGACAGGTCATCAGCCCCAGCATTTT.

The chain is built from TRBV28 and TRBJ1-1; D is perhaps TRBD1 (6 bases). CDR1 and CDR2 (germline): MDHEN, SYDVKM. With 2 bases removed from V and 1 base from J, the gap between germline ends came to 11 bases. This CDR3 has 15 residues. The CDR3 coding sequence is TGTGCCAGCAGTTTAGGGGGGGGGCGGAACACTGAAGCTTTCTTT. This gives the protein CASSLGGGRNTEAFF.

This clone has only one observation. Here the CDR3 reads CAVATGGSEAFF. CDR3 bases: TGTGCCGTGGCAACAGGGGGAAGTGAAGCTTTCTTT. The chain employs TRBV6-5 and TRBJ1-1, with 8 bases aligning to TRBD1. Germline loops: CDR1 MNHEY, CDR2 SVGAGI. J was trimmed by 7 bases and V by 11 bases; bases with no gene match: 9. CDR3 length: 12 residues.

The chain links TRBV7-2 to TRBJ2-7; D unresolved. V shed 4 bases and J shed 4 bases, with 5 bases lying between them. The CDR3 loop spans 11 amino acids. CDR1 is SGHTA, CDR2 FQGNSA, per germline. CDR3: CASSSVYEQYF. As DNA, the CDR3 is TGTGCCAGCAGCTCGGTTTACGAGCAGTACTTC. The variable domain in full, completed from reference TRBV7-2 and TRBJ2-7, reads GAGVSQSPSNKVTEKGKDVELRCDPISGHTALYWYRQSLGQGLEFLIYFQGNSAPDKSGLPSDRFSAERTGGSVSTLTIQRTQQEDSAVYLCASSSVYEQYFGPGTRLTVT.

The J gene is TRBJ2-7, the V gene TRBV3-1 (or the pseudogene TRBV3-2), with 10 nucleotides matching TRBD1. The trim removed 4 bases at V and 7 bases at J, leaving 13 bases unmatched. The CDR3 totals 16 residues. Germline loops: CDR1 LGHDT, CDR2 YNNKEL (reference sequence). Here the CDR3 DNA reads TGTGCCAGCAGCCTAAGAGGGGACAGGGGCTACTGGGAGCAGTACTTC. Its protein product is CASSLRGDRGYWEQYF.

This clone was seen only a few times. V and J are TRBV19 and TRBJ1-2; 10 bases are a match to TRBD1. The CDR3 length is 14 residues. Germline trimming cut 4 bases from V and 3 bases from J; bases unmatched to any gene: 2. In germline, CDR1 is LNHDA, CDR2 SQIVND (reference sequence). The CDR3: CASSTDRGDYGYTF. In nucleotides, the CDR3 is TGTGCCAGTAGTACGGACAGGGGGGACTATGGCTACACCTTC. Based on the CDR3 plus reference TRBV19 and TRBJ1-2, the full variable domain is DGGITQSPKYLFRKEGQNVTLSCEQNLNHDAMYWYRQDPGQGLRLIYYSQIVNDFQKGDIAEGYSVSREKKESFPLTVTSAQKNPTAFYLCASSTDRGDYGYTFGSGTRLTVV.

The chain couples TRBV7-3 to TRBJ2-3; possible D gene TRBD2, 7 bases. Germline V gene lookup returns CDR1 SGHTA and CDR2 FQGTGA. The CDR3 totals 15 residues. V was trimmed by 3 bases and J by 1 base, leaving 11 bases between them. Here the CDR3 DNA reads TGTGCCAGCAGCTTCGGGGGGCTCGGCACAGATACGCAGTATTTT. Protein: CASSFGGLGTDTQYF. Supplemented by reference TRBV7-3 and TRBJ2-3, the full variable domain reads GAGVSQTPSNKVTEKGKYVELRCDPISGHTALYWYRQSLGQGPEFLIYFQGTGAADDSGLPNDRFFAVRPEGSVSTLKIQRTERGDSAVYLCASSFGGLGTDTQYFGPGTRLTVL.

V and J are TRBV7-3 and TRBJ2-1, with 8 bases matching TRBD2. V gave up 1 base and J gave up 4 bases; unmatched junction bases: 0. CDR1 is SGHTA, CDR2 FQGTGA, per germline. The CDR3 is 14 amino acids. As DNA, the CDR3 is TGTGCCAGCAGCTTAATAGCGGGGTACAATGAGCAGTTCTTC. Its protein product is CASSLIAGYNEQFF.

The chain is built from TRBV28 and TRBJ1-2, with a possible D match to TRBD1 (6 bases). V was shortened by 0 bases and J by 8 bases, with 13 bases between the two germline ends. The germline CDR1 and CDR2 sequences are MDHEN and SYDVKM. The CDR3 is 14 amino acids. Here the CDR3 reads CASSLWDRLEGYTF. In DNA form, the CDR3 reads TGTGCCAGCAGTTTATGGGACAGACTGGAGGGCTACACCTTC.